These 26 T cell receptor beta chains were sequenced from one sample in a study of T cells in Graves' hyperthyroidism and ophthalmopathy. Amplified TCR beta CDR3 regions derived from RNA transcripts. With the HTBI primer set, the TCR CDR3 went through a first round of RT-PCR. TCRdb used MiXCR to reprocess the multiplex PCR reads, holding one entry per CDR3 protein. The data show around 200,000 distinct CDR3 sequences, about 17% seen once. Sequencing was performed on blood. The receptors originated from a man aged 35 to 55 with Graves' hyperthyroidism.

This clonotype was recorded many times. V is TRBV6-1 and J is TRBJ2-7; no clear D. With 8 bases removed from V and 7 bases from J, the gap between germline ends came to 18 bases. In germline, CDR1 is MNHNS, CDR2 SASEGT. The CDR3 covers 13 residues. DNA for the CDR3: TGTGCCAGCTCTTTCAGTCTTTCGGGTGAGCAGTACTTC. Its protein is CASSFSLSGEQYF.

There are many counts of this clonotype. The J gene is TRBJ1-1, the V gene TRBV6-5; no definite D call. In germline, CDR1 is MNHEY, CDR2 SVGAGI. This CDR3 has 13 residues. The ends were cut back, 2 bases at V and 1 base at J, with 5 bases in the middle. CDR3 bases: TGTGCCAGCAGTTACGGTCAGAACACTGAAGCTTTCTTT. Translating gives CASSYGQNTEAFF.

This clonotype was observed a few times. The chain links TRBV7-3 to TRBJ2-5, with TRBD2 matching 7 bases. This CDR3 region has 13 residues. The germline CDR1 and CDR2 sequences are SGHTA and FQGTGA. V shed 2 bases and J 5 bases; nucleotides not matched to a gene: 2. The CDR3 loop is CASSLGLDETQYF. CDR3 DNA: TGTGCCAGCAGCTTAGGACTAGATGAGACCCAGTACTTC.

This clonotype was seen at least ten times. The CDR3 reads CASSPGDRYHGYTF. The CDR3, as DNA: TGTGCCAGCAGTCCTGGGGACAGGTACCATGGCTACACCTTC. This chain links TRBV12-3 or TRBV12-4 with TRBJ1-2; the match to TRBD1 covers 8 bases. The CDR3 covers 14 residues. Trimming at V came to 5 bases and at J to 6 bases, leaving 8 bases not matched to a gene.

Many counts were recorded for this clonotype. The chain recombines TRBV6-2 or TRBV6-3 with TRBJ2-1; maybe TRBD2 (6 bases). Germline V gene sequence: CDR1 MNHEY, CDR2 SVGEGT. This CDR3 contains 12 residues. V dropped 6 bases and J dropped 8 bases, with 11 bases sitting between them. The CDR3 region is CASSRLVYEQFF. CDR3 DNA: TGTGCCAGCAGCAGACTAGTTTATGAGCAGTTCTTC.

The CDR3 sequence is CASRKTVNTEAFF. CDR3 bases: TGCGCCAGCAGAAAGACAGTGAACACTGAAGCTTTCTTT. The gene calls are TRBV5-1 and TRBJ1-1; maybe TRBD1 (5 bases). The CDR3 length is 13 residues. Looked up from germline, CDR1 is SGHRS and CDR2 is YFSETQ. V was trimmed by 5 bases and J by 0 bases, leaving 8 bases between them.

This rearrangement joins TRBV4-1 to TRBJ2-7; a possible D gene is TRBD1 (5 bases). Germline CDR1 is MGHRA and CDR2 is YSYEKL. The CDR3 has 15 amino acids. V lost 1 base to trimming and J lost 1 base, with 11 bases between them. This CDR3 is CASSQVRQGSYEQYF. CDR3 DNA sequence: TGCGCCAGCAGCCAAGTGCGGCAGGGATCCTACGAGCAGTACTTC.

V gene TRBV7-2 combines with J gene TRBJ2-1; 8 nucleotides line up with TRBD2. Germline CDR1 SGHTA, CDR2 FQGNSA. Germline trimming cut 0 bases from V and 9 bases from J; bases unmatched to any gene: 7. This CDR3 spans 15 amino acids. This chain's CDR3 is CASSLAAAGAGEQFF. The CDR3 DNA is TGTGCCAGCAGCTTAGCAGCAGCGGGAGCGGGTGAGCAGTTCTTC.

About this clonotype: A junction end diverges from the germline sequence, so it may reflect a read error. J is TRBJ2-7 and V is TRBV5-1; D is possibly TRBD1 (6 bases). CDR3 length: 15 amino acids. The V gene's germline CDR1 is SGHRS and CDR2 YFSETQ. The CDR3 here is CASSATSGTHGERYF. CDR3 DNA sequence: TGCGCCAGCAGCGCAACCTCCGGGACACACGGGGAGCGGTACTTC.

The chain joins TRBV4-3 to TRBJ2-2; either TRBD1 or TRBD2 may fit D (6 bases each). The CDR3 contains 15 residues. Germline V gives CDR1 LGHNA, CDR2 YSLEER. Trimming pared 0 bases from V and 3 bases from J, leaving 8 bases between. The CDR3, as DNA: TGCGCCAGCAGCCAAGAGAGGGGGGACACCGGGGAGCTGTTTTTT. It specifies CASSQERGDTGELFF.

The V gene is TRBV20-1, the J gene TRBJ1-1; D is unresolved. The CDR3 spans 14 residues. Looked up from germline, CDR1 is DFQATT and CDR2 is SNEGSKA (reference sequence). The V gene lost 6 bases and the J gene lost 2 bases, with 16 bases spanning the gap. The CDR3 DNA reads as TGCAGTGCCACCAACTCCTTTCGCAACACTGAAGCTTTCTTT. Translation gives CSATNSFRNTEAFF.

This clonotype was observed at least ten times. This chain's CDR3 is CASSLLATYEQYF. The CDR3 DNA reads TGTGCCAGCAGTTTGCTAGCGACCTACGAGCAGTACTTC. The chain carries TRBV6-2 or TRBV6-3 and TRBJ2-7; maybe TRBD2 (6 bases). The germline V gene has CDR1 MNHEY and CDR2 SVGEGT. The CDR3 sequence is 13 residues long. Trimming took 4 bases from V and 2 from J, leaving 9 bases between them.

At least ten counts were recorded for this clonotype. The J gene is TRBJ1-5, the V gene TRBV7-2; 8 bases are shared with TRBD1. Trimming took 5 bases from V and 7 from J; bases not matched to a gene: 7. The CDR3 has 14 amino acids. CDR1 and CDR2 from the germline V gene are SGHTA and FQGNSA. Here the CDR3 DNA reads TGTGCCAGCAGCACGCGGACAGGGAGCCAGCCCCAGCATTTT. Encoded protein: CASSTRTGSQPQHF.

Comments on this clonotype: This may be a read error, as it is one base from a much larger clone. V and J are TRBV20-1 and TRBJ1-5; possible D gene TRBD1, 6 bases. The CDR3 is 14 amino acids. Germline lookup yields CDR1 DFQATT and CDR2 SNEGSKA (reference sequence). V lost 4 bases and J lost 9, with 19 bases in between. The CDR3: CSATGDRNYRPQHF. The CDR3 nucleotides are TGCAGTGCTACAGGAGACAGGAACTATCGGCCCCAGCATTTT.

The chain uses TRBV6-1 and TRBJ1-2; D is uncertain. Germline loops: CDR1 MNHNS, CDR2 SASEGT. CDR3 length: 14 amino acids. V was shortened by 6 bases and J by 8 bases, with 19 bases between the two germline ends. CDR3 sequence: CASSDPGSPRGYTF. The CDR3 bases are TGTGCCAGCAGCGATCCGGGATCCCCACGCGGCTACACCTTC.

Notes on this clonotype: This may come from a read error, since a much larger clone is one base off. The rearrangement uses TRBV20-1 and TRBJ1-5; the D gene is possibly TRBD1 (6 bases). This CDR3 is built from 14 residues. The V gene's germline CDR1 is DFQATT and CDR2 SNEGSKA (reference sequence). In DNA, the CDR3 is TGCGGTGCTAGTAGGGGGAGACACAATCAGCCCCAGCATTTT. It yields the protein CGASRGRHNQPQHF.

This clonotype was counted at least ten times. J is TRBJ2-1 and V is TRBV6-5, with TRBD2 identical over 7 bases. Trimming took 0 bases from V and 6 from J; bases not matched to a gene: 8. Looked up from germline, CDR1 is MNHEY and CDR2 is SVGAGI. The CDR3 length is 16 residues. CDR3 coding DNA: TGTGCCAGCAGTTACTCGATGGGAGGGATTGGCAATGAGCAGTTCTTC. It yields the protein CASSYSMGGIGNEQFF.

This clonotype was counted many times. The V call is TRBV11-3, the J call TRBJ2-1; D call uncertain. This CDR3 has 12 residues. The ends were cut back, 1 base at V and 8 bases at J, with 6 bases in the middle. Per germline, CDR1 SGHNT and CDR2 YENEEA. The CDR3 reads CASSLGYHEQFF. The CDR3 DNA reads TGTGCCAGCAGCTTAGGGTACCATGAGCAGTTCTTC.

The chain couples TRBV20-1 to TRBJ2-3; D perhaps matches TRBD2 (6 bases). The CDR3 has 15 amino acids. Between the trimmed V and J ends, which lost 2 bases and 4 bases, there was a span of 16 bases. Germline V lookup: CDR1 DFQATT, CDR2 SNEGSKA (reference sequence). CDR3 amino acids: CSARLIADQADTQYF. CDR3 nucleotides: TGCAGTGCTAGACTTATAGCGGATCAGGCAGATACGCAGTATTTT.

The CDR3 region has the DNA TGTGCCAGCAGCCAACGGGACAGCCCTAATTCACCCCTCCACTTT. Protein: CASSQRDSPNSPLHF. The V gene is TRBV4-2, the J gene TRBJ1-6, with TRBD1 matching 7 bases. This CDR3 has 15 residues. After removal of 2 bases from V and 6 bases from J, the junction contained 4 bases not matched to a gene. Germline lookup yields CDR1 LGHNA and CDR2 YNFKEQ.

This clonotype was detected only a few times. The chain links TRBV6-1 to TRBJ1-4; no clear D. The CDR3 extends over 13 amino acids. CDR1 is MNHNS, CDR2 SASEGT, per germline. Trimming cost V 10 bases and J 0 bases, with 9 bases left between them. The DNA for the CDR3 is TGTGCCACCTCAGAGACAACTAATGAAAAACTGTTTTTT. It yields the protein CATSETTNEKLFF.

This clonotype was observed a few times. V and J are TRBV5-8 and TRBJ2-2; TRBD2 matches at 8 bases. CDR1 and CDR2 from the germline V gene are SGHTS and YDEGEE. This CDR3 has 16 residues. The trim removed 4 bases at V and 6 bases at J, leaving 11 bases unmatched. In DNA form, the CDR3 reads TGTGCCAGCAGCCGCGGGAGGCGTCCCGGGTCCGGGGAGCTGTTTTTT. It translates to CASSRGRRPGSGELFF. Full variable domain (missing parts from reference TRBV5-8 and TRBJ2-2): EAGVTQSPTHLIKTRGQQATLRCSPISGHTSVYWYQQALGLGLQFLLWYDEGEERNRGNFPPRFSGRQFPNYSSELNVNALELEDSALYLCASSRGRRPGSGELFFGEGSRLTVL.

Many counts were recorded for this clonotype. One end of the junction is discordant with germline, which a read error may explain. The rearrangement links TRBV7-7 to TRBJ2-5; tentative D call: TRBD2 (5 bases). The V gene's germline CDR1 is SSHAT and CDR2 FNYEAQ (reference sequence). The CDR3 has 13 amino acids. The CDR3 region is CASSLFERETQYF. The CDR3 DNA reads as TGTGCTAGCAGCTTATTTGAGCGGGAGACCCAGTACTTC.

This clonotype showed up just a few times. The J gene is TRBJ1-1, the V gene TRBV7-2, with D unclear. CDR1 and CDR2 (germline): SGHTA, FQGNSA. V lost 1 base, J lost 7 bases, and 10 bases lay in between. The CDR3 has 13 residues. The CDR3 spells CASSLEDGVEAFF. CDR3 bases: TGTGCCAGCAGCTTAGAAGACGGAGTTGAAGCTTTCTTT.

The V call is TRBV5-1, the J call TRBJ1-2, with D possibly matching TRBD1 (6 bases). The CDR3 has 15 amino acids. CDR1 and CDR2 from the germline V gene are SGHRS and YFSETQ. Trimming left V 6 bases short and J 5 bases short, with 20 bases between. The CDR3 protein is CASNWGDTRKYGYTF. CDR3 coding DNA: TGCGCCAGCAACTGGGGGGACACAAGGAAGTATGGCTACACCTTC.

This clonotype was found many times. The chain has TRBV9 and TRBJ1-1; maybe TRBD1 (5 bases). Per the germline V gene, CDR1 is SGDLS and CDR2 is YYNGEE. V was shortened by 1 base and J by 1 base, with 8 bases between the two germline ends. The CDR3 spans 14 residues. The CDR3, as DNA: TGTGCCAGCAGCGTATTCGGGGGGAACACTGAAGCTTTCTTT. Translating it yields CASSVFGGNTEAFF.